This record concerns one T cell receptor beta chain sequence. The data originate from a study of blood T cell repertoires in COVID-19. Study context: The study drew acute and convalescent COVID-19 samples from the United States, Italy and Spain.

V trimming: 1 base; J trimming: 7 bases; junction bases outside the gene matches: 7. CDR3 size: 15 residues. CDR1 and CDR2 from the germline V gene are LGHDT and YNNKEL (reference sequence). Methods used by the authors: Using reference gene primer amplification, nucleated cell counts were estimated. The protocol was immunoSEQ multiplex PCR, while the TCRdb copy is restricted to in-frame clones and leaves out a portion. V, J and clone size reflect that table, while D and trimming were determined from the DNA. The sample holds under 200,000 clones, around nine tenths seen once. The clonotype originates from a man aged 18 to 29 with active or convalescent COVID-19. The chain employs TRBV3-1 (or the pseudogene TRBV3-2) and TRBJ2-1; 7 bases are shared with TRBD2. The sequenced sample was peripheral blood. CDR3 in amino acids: CASSQARGGRNEQFF. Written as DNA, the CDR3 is TGTGCCAGCAGCCAAGCTCGGGGCGGGAGAAATGAGCAGTTCTTC.